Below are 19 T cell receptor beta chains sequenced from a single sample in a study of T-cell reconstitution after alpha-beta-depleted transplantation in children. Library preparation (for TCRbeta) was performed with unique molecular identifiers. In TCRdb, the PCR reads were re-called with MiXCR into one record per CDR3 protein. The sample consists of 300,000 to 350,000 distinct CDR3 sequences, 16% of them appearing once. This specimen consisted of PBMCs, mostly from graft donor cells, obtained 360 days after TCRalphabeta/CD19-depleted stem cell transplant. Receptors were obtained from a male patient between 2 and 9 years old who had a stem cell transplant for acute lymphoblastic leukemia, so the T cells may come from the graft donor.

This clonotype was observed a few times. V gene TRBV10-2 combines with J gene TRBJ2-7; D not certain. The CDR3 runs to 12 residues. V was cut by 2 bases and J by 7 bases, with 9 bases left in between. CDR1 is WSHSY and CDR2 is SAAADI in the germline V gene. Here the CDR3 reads CASSETFREQYF. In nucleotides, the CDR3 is TGCGCCAGCAGTGAGACTTTTAGGGAGCAGTACTTC.

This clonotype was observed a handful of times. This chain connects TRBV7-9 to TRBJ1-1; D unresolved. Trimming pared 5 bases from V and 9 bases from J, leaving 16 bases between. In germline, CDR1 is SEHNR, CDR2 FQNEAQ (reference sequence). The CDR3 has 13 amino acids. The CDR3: CASSPQMMGKAFF. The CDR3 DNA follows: TGTGCCAGCAGCCCCCAAATGATGGGGAAAGCTTTCTTT.

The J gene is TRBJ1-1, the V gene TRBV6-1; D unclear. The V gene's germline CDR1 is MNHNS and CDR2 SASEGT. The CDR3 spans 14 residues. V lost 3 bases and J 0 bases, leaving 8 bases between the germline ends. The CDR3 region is CASSDSHLNTEAFF. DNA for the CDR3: TGTGCCAGCAGTGACAGCCACCTGAACACTGAAGCTTTCTTT.

CDR3 in DNA: TGTGCCAGCAGGGCCTTGTACGAGCAGTACTTC. As protein: CASRALYEQYF. The V call is TRBV6-6, the J call TRBJ2-7; no clear D gene. The CDR3 covers 11 residues. Deletions cut 6 bases from V and 4 bases from J, with 7 bases between. Per the germline V gene, CDR1 is MNHNY and CDR2 is SVGAGI (reference sequence).

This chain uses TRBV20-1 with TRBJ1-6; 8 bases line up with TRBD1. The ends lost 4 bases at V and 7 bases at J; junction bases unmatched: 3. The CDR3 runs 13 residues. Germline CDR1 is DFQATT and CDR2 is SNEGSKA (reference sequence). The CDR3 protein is CSAIDRGNSPLHF. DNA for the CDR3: TGCAGTGCTATTGACAGGGGAAATTCACCCCTCCACTTT.

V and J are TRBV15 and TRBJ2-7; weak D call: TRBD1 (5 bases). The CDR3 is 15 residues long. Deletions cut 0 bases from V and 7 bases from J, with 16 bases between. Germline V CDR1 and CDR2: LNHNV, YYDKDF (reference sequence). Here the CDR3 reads CATSREDIRAGEQYF. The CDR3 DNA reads TGTGCCACCAGCAGAGAGGACATCCGGGCAGGGGAGCAGTACTTC. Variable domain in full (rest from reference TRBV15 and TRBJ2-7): DAMVIQNPRYQVTQFGKPVTLSCSQTLNHNVMYWYQQKSSQAPKLLFHYYDKDFNNEADTPDNFQSRRPNTSFCFLDIRSPGLGDTAMYLCATSREDIRAGEQYFGPGTRLTVT.

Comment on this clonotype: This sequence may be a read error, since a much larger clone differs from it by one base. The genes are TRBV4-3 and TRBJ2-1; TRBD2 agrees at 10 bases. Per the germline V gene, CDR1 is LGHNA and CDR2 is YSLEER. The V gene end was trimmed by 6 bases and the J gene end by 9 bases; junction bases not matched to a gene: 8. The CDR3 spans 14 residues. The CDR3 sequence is CASSGLAGVGEQFF. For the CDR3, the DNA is TGCGCCAGCAGTGGGCTAGCGGGAGTTGGTGAGCAGTTCTTC.

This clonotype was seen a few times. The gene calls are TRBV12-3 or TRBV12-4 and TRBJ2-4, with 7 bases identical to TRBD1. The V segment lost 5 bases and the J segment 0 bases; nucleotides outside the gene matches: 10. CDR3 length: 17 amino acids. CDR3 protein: CASSTHLTGVAKNIQYF. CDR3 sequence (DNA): TGTGCCAGCAGTACCCATCTCACAGGGGTAGCCAAAAACATTCAGTACTTC.

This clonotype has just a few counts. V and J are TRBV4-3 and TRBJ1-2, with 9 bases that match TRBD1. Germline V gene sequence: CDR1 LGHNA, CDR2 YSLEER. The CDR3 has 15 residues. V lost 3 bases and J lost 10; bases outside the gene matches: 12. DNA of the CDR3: TGCGCCAGCAGCCATACGACAGGGGGGGAAGGCCCCTACACCTTC. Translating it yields CASSHTTGGEGPYTF.

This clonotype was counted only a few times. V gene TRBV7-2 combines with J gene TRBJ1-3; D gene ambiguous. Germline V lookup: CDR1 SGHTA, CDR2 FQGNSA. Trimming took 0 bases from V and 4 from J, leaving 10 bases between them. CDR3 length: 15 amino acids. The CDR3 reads CASSLAWGSGNTIYF. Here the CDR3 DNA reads TGTGCCAGCAGCTTAGCGTGGGGTTCGGGAAACACCATATATTTT.

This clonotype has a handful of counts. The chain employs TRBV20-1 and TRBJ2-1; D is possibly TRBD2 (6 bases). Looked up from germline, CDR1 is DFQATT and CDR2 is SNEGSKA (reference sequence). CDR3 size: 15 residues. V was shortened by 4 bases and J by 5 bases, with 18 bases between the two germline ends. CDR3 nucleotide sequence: TGCAGTGCTACCTCACTGGGGGAGGCTCACAATGAGCAGTTCTTC. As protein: CSATSLGEAHNEQFF.

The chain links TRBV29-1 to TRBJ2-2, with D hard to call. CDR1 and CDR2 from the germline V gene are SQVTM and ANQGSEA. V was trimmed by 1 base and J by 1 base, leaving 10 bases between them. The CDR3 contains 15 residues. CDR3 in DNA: TGCAGCGTTGAAGTCCAGAATCGGAACACCGGGGAGCTGTTTTTT. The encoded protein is CSVEVQNRNTGELFF.

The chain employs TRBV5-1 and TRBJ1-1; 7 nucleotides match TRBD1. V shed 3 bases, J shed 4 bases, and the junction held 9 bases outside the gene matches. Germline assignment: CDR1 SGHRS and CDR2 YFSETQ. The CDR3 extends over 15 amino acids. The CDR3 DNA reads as TGCGCCAGCAGCTCAGACAGGGAATGGGGCACTGAAGCTTTCTTT. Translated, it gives CASSSDREWGTEAFF.

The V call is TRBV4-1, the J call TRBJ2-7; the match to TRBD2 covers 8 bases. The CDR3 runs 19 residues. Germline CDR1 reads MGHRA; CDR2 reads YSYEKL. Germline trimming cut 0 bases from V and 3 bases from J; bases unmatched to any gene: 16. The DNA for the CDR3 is TGCGCCAGCAGCCAAGATTTGAGGACGGGAGGGCCGGACTTCTACGAGCAGTACTTC. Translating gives CASSQDLRTGGPDFYEQYF.

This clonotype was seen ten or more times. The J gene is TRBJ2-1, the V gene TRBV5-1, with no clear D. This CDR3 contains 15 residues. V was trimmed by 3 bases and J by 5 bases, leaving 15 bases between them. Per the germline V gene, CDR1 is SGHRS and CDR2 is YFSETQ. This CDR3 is CASSWKGGSNNEQFF. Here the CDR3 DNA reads TGCGCCAGCAGCTGGAAGGGCGGTTCGAACAATGAGCAGTTCTTC.

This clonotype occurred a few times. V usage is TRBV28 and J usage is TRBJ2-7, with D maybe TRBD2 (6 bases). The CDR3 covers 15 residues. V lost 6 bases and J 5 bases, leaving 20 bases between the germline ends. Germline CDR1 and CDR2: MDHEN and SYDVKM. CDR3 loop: CASRDTPLARNEQYF. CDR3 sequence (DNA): TGTGCCAGCAGGGATACCCCCCTAGCGAGGAACGAGCAGTACTTC.

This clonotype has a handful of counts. Written as DNA, the CDR3 is TGCAGTGCTAGAGCCGACACTACTGGGGCCAACGTCCTGACTTTC. Translating it yields CSARADTTGANVLTF. The chain recombines TRBV20-1 with TRBJ2-6, with D hard to call. The CDR3 is 15 residues long. Germline V gene lookup returns CDR1 DFQATT and CDR2 SNEGSKA (reference sequence). Trimming pared 1 base from V and 2 bases from J, leaving 9 bases between.

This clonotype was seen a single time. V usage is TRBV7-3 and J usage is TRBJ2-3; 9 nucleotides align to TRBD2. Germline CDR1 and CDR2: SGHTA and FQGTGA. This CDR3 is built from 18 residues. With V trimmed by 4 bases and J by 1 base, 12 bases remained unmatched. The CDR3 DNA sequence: TGTGCCAGCAGCTCCCCAGGGTACGGCGGGAGGGGCACAGATACGCAGTATTTT. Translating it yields CASSSPGYGGRGTDTQYF. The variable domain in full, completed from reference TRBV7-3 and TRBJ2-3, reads GAGVSQTPSNKVTEKGKYVELRCDPISGHTALYWYRQSLGQGPEFLIYFQGTGAADDSGLPNDRFFAVRPEGSVSTLKIQRTERGDSAVYLCASSSPGYGGRGTDTQYFGPGTRLTVL.

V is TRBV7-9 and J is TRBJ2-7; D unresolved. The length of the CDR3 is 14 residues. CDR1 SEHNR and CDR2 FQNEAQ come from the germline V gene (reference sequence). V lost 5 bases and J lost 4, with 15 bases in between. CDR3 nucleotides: TGTGCCAGCAGCCCCCGGTGGCCCTATTACGAGCAGTACTTC. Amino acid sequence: CASSPRWPYYEQYF.